The text below deals with one T cell receptor (beta chain). The sample is drawn from a study of blood T cells in healthy people across ages. Next came a second PCR, run for about 7 to 11 cycles, which used a sample-barcoded 5' primer along with a J-beta primer mix. MiXCR, run by TCRdb on the 5' RACE reads, gives a single entry per CDR3 protein. The table records more than 500,000 distinct CDR3 sequences, 25% to 30% of them present only once. CDR1 LGHNA and CDR2 YSLEER come from the germline V gene. The V end was cut by 0 bases, the J end by 3 bases, with 15 bases between. The CDR3 is made up of 16 amino acids.

The rearrangement links TRBV4-3 to TRBJ2-7; D might be TRBD1 (6 bases). This receptor was identified in a woman aged 70 to 79 in good health. Sequencing was done on a sample of blood. CDR3 bases: TGCGCCAGCAGCCAAGAGGGTTACAGGGAGAACTACGAGCAGTACTTC. This encodes CASSQEGYRENYEQYF.